These T cell receptor beta chains were read from a single sample in a study of Ad26.COV2.S vaccination and SARS-CoV-2 variants. TCRdb's table, derived via immunoSEQ multiplex PCR, lists solely in-frame clones and lacks some. The sample consists of approximately 350,000 clones, 80% to 90% of them appearing once. The specimen comprised peripheral blood, sampled in a trial of Ad26.COV2.S vaccine versus placebo. The receptor set was obtained from a person between 18 and 65 years old who received the Ad26.COV2.S COVID-19 vaccine or a placebo. Each CDR3 is given with its conserved first and last residue. Fields, in order: clone size, V gene, D gene, J gene, CDR3 protein, CDR3 DNA. A D gene is named only where the DNA matches it firmly. Size is stated for part of the rows, as once, few or many counts, or as a class when the clone is expanded.

>NA|TRBV7-8|TRBD1|TRBJ2-7
CASSRTGTGDHEQYF
TGTGCCAGCAGCCGCACCGGGACAGGGGATCACGAGCAGTACTTC
>NA|TRBV6-6|NA|TRBJ2-2
CATLANTGELFF
TGTGCTACGCTAGCGAACACCGGGGAGCTGTTTTTT
>few|TRBV6-6|NA|TRBJ1-6
CASSPPGANPPLHF
TGTGCCAGCAGTCCCCCAGGAGCTAATCCACCCCTCCACTTT
>few|TRBV7-9|NA|TRBJ1-3
CASSLGRFSGNTIYF
TGTGCCAGCAGCTTGGGACGTTTCTCTGGAAACACCATATATTTT
>NA|TRBV6-5|NA|TRBJ1-1
CASLRTEAFF
TGTGCCAGCCTCCGCACTGAAGCTTTCTTT
>NA|TRBV5-1|TRBD1|TRBJ1-2
CASSRTGSGTGNGYTF
TGCGCCAGCAGCCGCACCGGATCCGGGACAGGGAATGGCTACACCTTC
>medium-sized|TRBV7-6|TRBD2|TRBJ2-2
CASSFSAGATGELFF
TGTGCCAGCAGCTTTTCGGCGGGAGCTACCGGGGAGCTGTTTTTT
>NA|TRBV30|TRBD1|TRBJ1-5
CAWSEGAQQPQHF
TGTGCCTGGAGTGAGGGGGCCCAACAGCCCCAGCATTTT
>NA|TRBV7-3|TRBD2|TRBJ2-2
CASSPRGSGGNTGELFF
TGTGCCAGCAGCCCACGAGGTAGCGGGGGGAACACCGGGGAGCTGTTTTTT
>few|TRBV27|NA|TRBJ1-2
CASGRGNYGYTF
TGTGCCAGCGGGCGGGGCAACTATGGCTACACCTTC
>NA|TRBV4-2|NA|TRBJ2-3
CASSPYLPTGSTDTQYF
TGTGCCAGCAGCCCCTACTTGCCAACGGGATCCACAGATACGCAGTATTTT
>NA|TRBV7-9|TRBD1|TRBJ1-2
CASSLVGQGARFYGYTF
TGTGCCAGCAGCTTAGTCGGGCAGGGGGCGCGTTTCTATGGCTACACCTTC
>NA|TRBV7-3|TRBD2|TRBJ2-6
CASSSSGRVSGANVLTF
TGTGCCAGCAGCTCTAGCGGGAGGGTCTCTGGGGCCAACGTCCTGACTTTC
>NA|TRBV3-1/TRBV3-2|TRBD2|TRBJ2-3
CASGWTSGVDTQYF
TGTGCCAGCGGATGGACTAGCGGGGTCGATACGCAGTATTTT
>NA|TRBV7-2|TRBD2|TRBJ2-1
CASSSRLAGGLPNEQFF
TGTGCCAGCAGCTCTAGACTAGCGGGGGGCCTTCCCAATGAGCAGTTCTTC
>NA|TRBV4-3|NA|TRBJ2-6
CASSLGIPGSSGANVLTF
TGCGCCAGCAGCCTAGGAATCCCCGGTTCGTCTGGGGCCAACGTCCTGACTTTC
>NA|TRBV11-2|TRBD1|TRBJ2-3
CASSLGDRGDTQYF
TGTGCCAGCAGTTTAGGAGACAGGGGAGATACGCAGTATTTT
>NA|TRBV3-1/TRBV3-2|NA|TRBJ2-7
CASSHFLHYEQYF
TGTGCCAGCAGCCACTTCCTCCACTACGAGCAGTACTTC
>NA|TRBV15|TRBD1|TRBJ1-6
CATSFRDRENSPLHF
TGTGCCACCAGCTTCCGGGACAGGGAAAATTCACCCCTCCACTTT
>NA|TRBV28|NA|TRBJ1-1
CASSPARGSNTEAFF
TGTGCCAGCAGTCCTGCGAGGGGGTCGAACACTGAAGCTTTCTTT
>NA|TRBV24-1|TRBD1|TRBJ1-2
CATAGTGFFNYGYTF
TGTGCCACCGCCGGGACAGGCTTCTTTAACTATGGCTACACCTTC
>NA|TRBV9|NA|TRBJ1-2
CASSVAPGNYGYTF
TGTGCCAGCAGCGTAGCGCCCGGGAACTATGGCTACACCTTC
>NA|TRBV27|NA|TRBJ1-6
CASSWGGSSYNSPLHF
TGTGCCAGCAGTTGGGGCGGGAGCTCCTATAATTCACCCCTCCACTTT
>NA|TRBV5-1|TRBD1|TRBJ1-2
CASSPRDRTNYGYTF
TGCGCCAGCAGCCCTCGGGACAGGACTAACTATGGCTACACCTTC
>NA|TRBV2|NA|TRBJ2-1
CASRPTRGPYNEQFF
TGTGCCAGCAGGCCCACTAGAGGGCCCTACAATGAGCAGTTCTTC
>NA|TRBV5-1|NA|TRBJ2-3
CASSLALDGTQYF
TGCGCCAGCAGCTTGGCCCTAGACGGTACGCAGTATTTT
>NA|TRBV3-1/TRBV3-2|TRBD1|TRBJ1-2
CASSRGTGSGYTF
TGTGCCAGCAGCCGGGGGACAGGCTCTGGCTACACCTTC
>once|TRBV7-9|NA|TRBJ1-5
CASSSVQGQDQPQHF
TGTGCCAGCAGCTCGGTACAGGGTCAGGATCAGCCCCAGCATTTT
>NA|TRBV19|NA|TRBJ1-6
CASSINRDSPLHF
TGTGCCAGTAGTATCAACAGGGACTCACCCCTCCACTTT
>NA|TRBV19|NA|TRBJ2-7
CASSFSYGNSYEQYF
TGTGCCAGTAGTTTCAGCTACGGCAACTCCTACGAGCAGTACTTC
>NA|TRBV18|TRBD1|TRBJ1-3
CASSPQGDSGSTSGNTIYF
TGTGCCAGCTCACCCCAGGGGGACAGCGGGTCGACATCTGGAAACACCATATATTTT
>NA|TRBV24-1|TRBD2|TRBJ2-1
CATSDPSSGSLNEQFF
TGTGCCACCAGTGACCCTTCTAGCGGGTCCCTCAATGAGCAGTTCTTC
>NA|TRBV4-2|NA|TRBJ2-6
CASSQDRSSGANVLTF
TGTGCCAGCAGCCAAGATAGAAGCTCTGGGGCCAACGTCCTGACTTTC
>NA|TRBV18|NA|TRBJ2-3
CASSPPGVTDTQYF
TGTGCCAGCTCACCTCCCGGGGTCACAGATACGCAGTATTTT